This entry lists 29 T cell receptor beta chains sequenced from one sample in a study of CD8+ T cells in alopecia areata. Once RNA had been extracted, it was reverse transcribed into cDNA to act as the sequencing template. The method was immunoSEQ multiplex PCR; TCRdb's version includes in-frame clones alone and lacks a portion of them. Of roughly 110,000 clones in the sample, roughly 84% were seen once. Treatment denoted: oral pan-JAK inhibitor, 5-10 mg twice daily. The sample consisted of CD8+ T cells sorted from blood, taken at week 24, from a patient treated with tofacitinib. These receptors came from a human donor with alopecia areata.

The CDR3 is CASGSGWGLETQYF. As DNA, the CDR3 is TGTGCCAGCGGGTCGGGCTGGGGGCTTGAGACCCAGTACTTC. V and J are TRBV7-8 and TRBJ2-5; possible D gene TRBD1, 6 bases. Per germline, CDR1 SGHVS and CDR2 FQNEAQ. CDR3 length: 14 amino acids. Deletions cut 8 bases from V and 5 bases from J, with 18 bases between.

The J gene is TRBJ2-5, the V gene TRBV18; the match to TRBD2 covers 7 bases. Germline CDR1 reads KGHSH; CDR2 reads LQKENI. The CDR3 sequence is 14 residues long. After removal of 6 bases from V and 5 bases from J, the junction contained 9 bases not matched to a gene. CDR3 DNA: TGTGCCAGCTCCCCGGGGGGAGGAGAGGAGACCCAGTACTTC. It is translated as CASSPGGGEETQYF.

The chain joins TRBV5-1 to TRBJ1-2, with D unresolved. V was cut by 2 bases and J by 6 bases, with 8 bases left in between. CDR3 size: 12 residues. Per germline, CDR1 SGHRS and CDR2 YFSETQ. CDR3 nucleotide sequence: TGCGCCAGCAGCTTTAGCGGAGATGGCTACACCTTC. Amino acid sequence: CASSFSGDGYTF.

V is TRBV19 and J is TRBJ2-7, with 8 bases that match TRBD1. Losses at the gene ends were 5 bases for V and 9 bases for J; bases not matched to a gene: 9. The germline CDR1 and CDR2 sequences are LNHDA and SQIVND (reference sequence). This CDR3 is 13 amino acids long. CDR3 bases: TGTGCCAGTAGTGCCCCGGGACAGGAACGGCAGTACTTC. Translating it yields CASSAPGQERQYF.

This chain uses TRBV5-5 with TRBJ2-5, with a tentative D call TRBD2 (5 bases). Germline values: CDR1 SGHKS, CDR2 YYEKEE (reference sequence). The CDR3 sequence is 15 residues long. Trimming took 1 base from V and 5 from J, leaving 15 bases between them. The CDR3 DNA reads as TGTGCCAGCAGCTTGATTGGGAGAGGAGGTGAGACCCAGTACTTC. Its protein is CASSLIGRGGETQYF. Full variable domain (remainder filled in from reference TRBV5-5 and TRBJ2-5): DAGVTQSPTHLIKTRGQQVTLRCSPISGHKSVSWYQQVLGQGPQFIFQYYEKEERGRGNFPDRFSARQFPNYSSELNVNALLLGDSALYLCASSLIGRGGETQYFGPGTRLLVL.

This sequence joins TRBV27 and TRBJ1-4; no clear D. The ends were cut back, 4 bases at V and 4 bases at J, with 13 bases in the middle. Germline V gives CDR1 MNHEY, CDR2 SMNVEV (reference sequence). The length of the CDR3 is 15 residues. CDR3 DNA sequence: TGTGCCAGCAGTTCCCCCGAGGAGGGTAATGAAAAACTGTTTTTT. It codes for CASSSPEEGNEKLFF.

CDR3 DNA: TGTGCCAGCAGCTTGGCGTGGGGATCTCAGCCCCAGCATTTT. This translates into CASSLAWGSQPQHF. The chain recombines TRBV5-5 with TRBJ1-5; D not certain. This CDR3 has 14 residues. Trimming pared 0 bases from V and 6 bases from J, leaving 10 bases between. From germline, CDR1 is SGHKS and CDR2 YYEKEE (reference sequence).

The V call is TRBV5-6, the J call TRBJ2-3, with a tentative D call TRBD2 (5 bases). The CDR3 is made up of 14 amino acids. Germline values: CDR1 SGHDT, CDR2 YYEEEE. V lost 4 bases to trimming and J lost 8 bases, with 17 bases between them. The chain's CDR3 is CASSTGRSVLTQYF. The CDR3 DNA is TGTGCCAGCAGCACTGGGAGATCCGTGCTTACGCAGTATTTT.

The J gene is TRBJ2-1, the V gene TRBV7-9; TRBD1 is a possible D gene (5 bases). There are 14 residues in the CDR3. Trimming took 5 bases from V and 4 from J, leaving 12 bases between them. Germline CDR1 reads SEHNR; CDR2 reads FQNEAQ (reference sequence). The DNA for the CDR3 is TGTGCCAGCAGCGCCCCCCGACAGTACAATGAGCAGTTCTTC. It encodes CASSAPRQYNEQFF. Complete variable domain (other parts from reference TRBV7-9 and TRBJ2-1): DTGVSQNPRHKITKRGQNVTFRCDPISEHNRLYWYRQTLGQGPEFLTYFQNEAQLEKSRLLSDRFSAERPKGSFSTLEIQRTEQGDSAMYLCASSAPRQYNEQFFGPGTRLTVL.

The rearrangement joins TRBV19 to TRBJ2-5, with 7 bases aligning to TRBD1. Germline loops: CDR1 LNHDA, CDR2 SQIVND (reference sequence). Trimming at V came to 8 bases and at J to 2 bases, leaving 8 bases not matched to a gene. The CDR3 has 14 amino acids. The DNA for the CDR3 is TGTGCCAGTTCGACAGGGATTGAGCAAGAGACCCAGTACTTC. Translated, it gives CASSTGIEQETQYF.

To note about this clone: The junction does not match germline at one end; this may be a read error. This rearrangement joins TRBV7-7 to TRBJ2-1, with 11 nucleotides matching TRBD2. The CDR3 runs to 15 residues. Germline CDR1 reads SSHAT; CDR2 reads FNYEAQ (reference sequence). In nucleotides, the CDR3 is TGTGCTAGCAGCTTAGATAGCGGGGGGGCAAATGAGCAGTTCTTC. It yields the protein CASSLDSGGANEQFF.

The genes are TRBV4-1 and TRBJ2-7, with D uncertain. The CDR3 is 14 residues long. The germline V and J ends were trimmed by 4 bases and 3 bases, with 13 bases remaining between them. CDR1 is MGHRA and CDR2 is YSYEKL in the germline V gene. CDR3: CASSLGGSNYEQYF. In nucleotides, the CDR3 is TGCGCCAGCAGCCTCGGCGGCAGCAACTACGAGCAGTACTTC.

This clone was observed a handful of times. The chain employs TRBV4-3 and TRBJ2-1; 11 bases line up with TRBD2. Trimming took 4 bases from V and 6 from J; bases not matched to a gene: 11. Germline V lookup: CDR1 LGHNA, CDR2 YSLEER. The CDR3 runs to 17 residues. CDR3 protein: CASSPYVSSGGANEQFF. Written as DNA, the CDR3 is TGCGCCAGCAGCCCGTACGTGAGTAGCGGGGGGGCCAATGAGCAGTTCTTC.

The J gene is TRBJ2-6, the V gene TRBV7-2, with a tentative D call TRBD1 (6 bases). Trimming left V 1 base short and J 4 bases short, with 17 bases between. Germline V gene sequence: CDR1 SGHTA, CDR2 FQGNSA. There are 18 residues in the CDR3. The CDR3, as DNA: TGTGCCAGCAGCTTAGTCCGGGACACCTACTTGGGGGCCAACGTCCTGACTTTC. This gives the protein CASSLVRDTYLGANVLTF.

The chain has TRBV7-2 and TRBJ2-3; TRBD2 matches 14 bases. Germline values: CDR1 SGHTA, CDR2 FQGNSA. CDR3 length: 18 amino acids. Trimming removed 5 bases from V and 2 bases from J; junction bases left unmatched: 9. For the CDR3, the DNA is TGTGCCAGCAGCCCAGGACTAGCGGGGGGAGCCCCCACAGATACGCAGTATTTT. As protein: CASSPGLAGGAPTDTQYF. The whole variable domain, remainder taken from reference TRBV7-2 and TRBJ2-3, is GAGVSQSPSNKVTEKGKDVELRCDPISGHTALYWYRQSLGQGLEFLIYFQGNSAPDKSGLPSDRFSAERTGGSVSTLTIQRTQQEDSAVYLCASSPGLAGGAPTDTQYFGPGTRLTVL.

This clone was counted once. J is TRBJ2-7 and V is TRBV19; D ambiguous. Germline assignment: CDR1 LNHDA and CDR2 SQIVND (reference sequence). CDR3 size: 13 residues. The V gene lost 7 bases and the J gene lost 2 bases, with 12 bases spanning the gap. The CDR3 region has the DNA TGTGCCAGTATCCCCCCTTGGACCTACGAGCAGTACTTC. It codes for CASIPPWTYEQYF.

This clone is a singleton in its sample. The J gene is TRBJ2-5, the V gene TRBV5-1; 15 bases align to TRBD2. The J call may be faulty, since TRBJ2-7 better matches the DNA end. Germline values: CDR1 SGHRS, CDR2 YFSETQ. The CDR3 is 16 residues long. As DNA, the CDR3 is TGCGCCAGCGGGCCGGGGACTAGCGGGGGGAACTACGAGCAGTACTTC. Encoded protein: CASGPGTSGGNYEQYF.

CDR3 amino acids: CASSQTSVYNEQFF. The CDR3 DNA reads TGCGCCAGCTCCCAGACTAGCGTCTACAATGAGCAGTTCTTC. The chain carries TRBV5-1 and TRBJ2-1, with TRBD2 matching over 8 bases. With V trimmed by 7 bases and J by 3 bases, 6 bases remained unmatched. CDR1 is SGHRS, CDR2 YFSETQ, per germline. This CDR3 contains 14 residues.

This clone was seen once. This rearrangement joins TRBV4-2 to TRBJ2-1; the D is unclear. This CDR3 has 17 amino acids. CDR1 is LGHNA, CDR2 YNFKEQ, per germline. The V gene lost 0 bases and the J gene lost 0 bases, with 12 bases spanning the gap. The CDR3 DNA is TGTGCCAGCAGCCAAGATCTCGGGCTGGGCTCCTACAATGAGCAGTTCTTC. It yields the protein CASSQDLGLGSYNEQFF.

The chain uses TRBV9 and TRBJ1-2; no clear D gene. This CDR3 contains 15 residues. Looked up from germline, CDR1 is SGDLS and CDR2 is YYNGEE. The V end lost 0 bases, the J end lost 3 bases, and 12 bases lay between the germline ends. The CDR3 protein is CASSVGPRQDYGYTF. The CDR3 bases are TGTGCCAGCAGCGTAGGTCCGCGGCAGGACTATGGCTACACCTTC.

This clone was observed once. This rearrangement joins TRBV7-9 to TRBJ2-7; 10 bases line up with TRBD2. Trimming cost V 2 bases and J 6 bases; bases outside gene matches: 1. Per the germline V gene, CDR1 is SEHNR and CDR2 is FQNEAQ (reference sequence). CDR3 length equals 13 residues. The CDR3 nucleotides are TGTGCCAGCAGCTTACTAGCGGGGGTCGAGCAGTACTTC. Its translation: CASSLLAGVEQYF. Combining the CDR3 with reference TRBV7-9 and TRBJ2-7 gives the whole variable domain DTGVSQNPRHKITKRGQNVTFRCDPISEHNRLYWYRQTLGQGPEFLTYFQNEAQLEKSRLLSDRFSAERPKGSFSTLEIQRTEQGDSAMYLCASSLLAGVEQYFGPGTRLTVT.

The chain joins TRBV4-1 to TRBJ2-5; possibly TRBD2 for D (7 bases). The J call is uncertain, as TRBJ2-7 better fits the DNA end. The CDR3 contains 15 residues. From germline, CDR1 is MGHRA and CDR2 YSYEKL. The CDR3 DNA sequence: TGCGCCAGCAGCCTTCTCTCGGGGGGCTGGGACGAGCAGTACTTC. Translated: CASSLLSGGWDEQYF.

This sequence joins TRBV27 and TRBJ2-7; 15 nucleotides match TRBD2. Trimming took 5 bases from V and 3 from J; bases not matched to a gene: 11. The germline gives CDR1 MNHEY, CDR2 SMNVEV (reference sequence). The CDR3 covers 18 residues. This CDR3 reads CASSPVGLAGGIYYEQYF. CDR3 nucleotides: TGTGCCAGCAGTCCCGTGGGACTAGCGGGGGGAATCTACTACGAGCAGTACTTC.

J is TRBJ2-3 and V is TRBV15, with D maybe TRBD1 (6 bases). The CDR3 is made up of 18 amino acids. Looked up from germline, CDR1 is LNHNV and CDR2 is YYDKDF (reference sequence). Trimming stripped 0 bases from V and 0 bases from J, with 16 bases between. The CDR3 coding sequence is TGTGCCACCAGCAGAGATCCCCACAGGGTGTCTAGCACAGATACGCAGTATTTT. It codes for CATSRDPHRVSSTDTQYF.

This chain uses TRBV6-6 with TRBJ2-7, with D hard to call. This CDR3 spans 13 amino acids. V lost 3 bases, J lost 5 bases, and 11 bases lay in between. CDR1 is MNHNY and CDR2 is SVGAGI in the germline V gene (reference sequence). DNA for the CDR3: TGTGCCAGCAGTTATTTTAGTGGGGACGAGCAGTACTTC. It encodes CASSYFSGDEQYF.

The rearrangement uses TRBV11-2 and TRBJ2-7; tentatively, D is TRBD2 (5 bases). This CDR3 spans 15 amino acids. Germline assignment: CDR1 SGHAT and CDR2 FQNNGV. Trimming took off 0 bases at V and 2 bases at J, with 11 bases between the two ends. The CDR3 coding sequence is TGTGCCAGCAGCTTAGAGAGGGAAGTAGCCTACGAGCAGTACTTC. Translating it yields CASSLEREVAYEQYF. Filled out from reference TRBV11-2 and TRBJ2-7, the complete variable domain reads EAGVAQSPRYKIIEKRQSVAFWCNPISGHATLYWYQQILGQGPKLLIQFQNNGVVDDSQLPKDRFSAERLKGVDSTLKIQPAKLEDSAVYLCASSLEREVAYEQYFGPGTRLTVT.

The J gene is TRBJ2-7, the V gene TRBV5-1; D remains ambiguous. V lost 0 bases and J lost 5, with 9 bases in between. CDR1 is SGHRS and CDR2 is YFSETQ in the germline V gene. The CDR3 loop spans 13 amino acids. CDR3 sequence: CASSLEGTNEQYF. The DNA for the CDR3 is TGCGCCAGCAGCTTGGAGGGTACAAACGAGCAGTACTTC. Using reference TRBV5-1 and TRBJ2-7 for the parts outside the CDR3, the full variable domain is KAGVTQTPRYLIKTRGQQVTLSCSPISGHRSVSWYQQTPGQGLQFLFEYFSETQRNKGNFPGRFSGRQFSNSRSEMNVSTLELGDSALYLCASSLEGTNEQYFGPGTRLTVT.

The rearrangement uses TRBV7-9 and TRBJ2-5; TRBD1 might be the D (5 bases). V dropped 1 base and J dropped 2 bases, with 11 bases sitting between them. This CDR3 region has 15 residues. Looked up from germline, CDR1 is SEHNR and CDR2 is FQNEAQ (reference sequence). Here the CDR3 reads CASSLVATVQETQYF. CDR3 nucleotides: TGTGCCAGCAGCTTAGTGGCGACAGTACAAGAGACCCAGTACTTC.

The chain has TRBV4-1 and TRBJ2-7, with a weak D call TRBD2 (5 bases). Trimming took 0 bases from V and 7 from J, leaving 16 bases between them. The V gene's germline CDR1 is MGHRA and CDR2 YSYEKL. CDR3 length equals 15 residues. Here the CDR3 DNA reads TGCGCCAGCAGCCAAGATCATACGGGATCGAGGGAGCAGTACTTC. It encodes CASSQDHTGSREQYF.